Reported below is one TCR delta chain. Antigen unknown. These data are taken from a study of Vδ1+ human thymocytes. Vdelta1+ thymocyte sorts reached between roughly 98% and 99.6% purity. Study-wide results and caveats: Around a fifth of thymic delta-chain sequences were Vdelta2, with few Vdelta3, unlike blood Vdelta1+ controls. Thymic TRG and TRD repertoires appeared highly polyclonal, with Gaussian CDR3 length distributions.

This CDR3 spans 21 amino acids. The V gene's germline CDR1 is TSWWSYY and CDR2 QGS. V shed 5 bases and J 7 bases; nucleotides not matched to a gene: 28. Extracted RNA was reverse transcribed into cDNA. The CDR3 regions were amplified by multiplex PCR from V-gene primers to a constant-region primer. TCRdb processed the multiplex PCR reads again with the CATT caller. The sample lists more than 25,000 delta-chain clones; under 8% were seen once. This clonotype was obtained from a girl in the first two years of life who had congenital heart surgery. What was sequenced was Vdelta1+ gamma-delta thymocytes from the thymus. This sample's subset: FACS-sorted CD3+ TCRalphabeta- TCRVdelta1+ TCRVdelta2- thymocytes. The rearrangement links TRDV1 to TRDJ1; 10 nucleotides match TRDD3. TCRdb leaves out the J gene; it was filled in here by matching the DNA to germline. This CDR3 is CALGPLVGTSVRGIRVGKLIF. The CDR3 DNA reads TGTGCTCTTGGGCCCCTCGTGGGTACTTCGGTAAGGGGGATACGCGTCGGTAAACTCATCTTT.